This T cell receptor beta chain was recorded in a study of OX40 agonist ivuxolimab in advanced cancers. At the level of the study: The study gave patients intravenous ivuxolimab at 0.01 to 10 mg/kg every 2 weeks.

V was shortened by 4 bases and J by 4 bases, with 4 bases between the two germline ends. Per germline, CDR1 DFQATT and CDR2 SNEGSKA (reference sequence). The CDR3 totals 10 residues. Using immunoSEQ multiplex PCR, the repertoire was profiled, and TCRdb retains in-frame clones only, with some absent. The sample yields 72,000 or so clones, 80% to 90% seen once. The specimen was CD4+ or CD8+ T cells sorted from blood, collected in a trial of the OX40 agonist ivuxolimab. The chain links TRBV20-1 to TRBJ2-5, with D hard to call. This sequence originates from an adult with an advanced solid tumor such as melanoma, head and neck, liver or kidney cancer. The CDR3 reads CSAMGETQYF. The CDR3, as DNA: TGCAGTGCTATGGGAGAGACCCAGTACTTC.